This TCR beta chain was recovered during a study of T cell repertoires in cytomegalovirus infection. The wider study: Indicated by public TCR beta signatures were CMV infection and matching HLA type.

TCRdb reprocessed the reads via MiXCR and lists one record per CDR3 protein. The sample includes 310,000 or so distinct CDR3 sequences, about a sixth of them seen just once. This clonotype has a count of ten or more. What it binds is unknown. General observations from the study: Identification of carriers of CMV plus the relevant HLA was performed using cumulative public TCR beta family frequency. HLA-C-restricted CMV clonotypes gave the most frequent clonotype in two of eight donors.

This receptor was obtained from a human donor in good health (CMV status not recorded). Some clones in this sample may be carry-over from other donors' samples. Input material: PBMCs.

CDR3 residues: CASSADRGNQPQHF. DNA of the CDR3: TGTGCCAGCAGTGCGGACAGGGGCAATCAGCCCCAGCATTTT. V gene TRBV2 combines with J gene TRBJ1-5; 8 nucleotides match TRBD1. Per the germline V gene, CDR1 is SNHLY and CDR2 is FYNNEI. Losses at the gene ends were 4 bases for V and 2 bases for J; bases not matched to a gene: 1. The CDR3 totals 14 residues.